These 16 T cell receptor beta chains originate from one sample sequenced in a study of CD8 T cells in Susac syndrome. RNA totalling about 0.45 to 1 ug underwent reverse transcription with random hexamers. TCRdb used MiXCR to reprocess the immunoSEQ multiplex PCR reads, holding one entry per CDR3 protein. The profile shows around 130,000 distinct CDR3 sequences, 85% to 95% of them singletons. The sequenced sample was CD4+ T cells from PBMCs. Every receptor here comes from a human donor in good health.

The chain carries TRBV4-2 and TRBJ2-7; TRBD2 matches at 12 bases. This CDR3 region has 16 residues. After removal of 3 bases from V and 2 bases from J, the junction contained 5 bases not matched to a gene. The germline V gene has CDR1 LGHNA and CDR2 YNFKEQ. The CDR3 region is CASSQAGTSGPYEQYF. CDR3 in DNA: TGTGCCAGCAGCCAGGCCGGGACTAGCGGGCCCTACGAGCAGTACTTC.

The chain carries TRBV29-1 and TRBJ1-1; D not certain. This CDR3 has 13 amino acids. Germline assignment: CDR1 SQVTM and CDR2 ANQGSEA. V lost 5 bases to trimming and J lost 0 bases, with 10 bases between them. CDR3: CSVIPPVNTEAFF. The DNA for the CDR3 is TGCAGCGTTATCCCTCCAGTGAACACTGAAGCTTTCTTT.

The V and J genes are TRBV2 and TRBJ1-1, with D uncertain. Germline values: CDR1 SNHLY, CDR2 FYNNEI. The germline V and J ends were trimmed by 1 base and 0 bases, with 12 bases remaining between them. The CDR3 loop spans 16 amino acids. The CDR3 is CASSEGRIVMNTEAFF. The CDR3, as DNA: TGTGCCAGCAGTGAAGGACGTATAGTAATGAACACTGAAGCTTTCTTT.

CDR3 residues: CASSSSGSRNEQFF. CDR3 nucleotides: TGTGCCAGCAGTTCTAGCGGGAGTAGGAATGAGCAGTTCTTC. J is TRBJ2-1 and V is TRBV6-2 or TRBV6-3, with TRBD2 identical over 10 bases. The trim removed 4 bases at V and 7 bases at J, leaving 4 bases unmatched. The CDR3 length is 14 residues. The germline gives CDR1 MNHEY, CDR2 SVGEGT.

Written as DNA, the CDR3 is TGTGCCAGCAGCTTAGAACAGGGGGCTGGGGCCACCTTC. It is translated as CASSLEQGAGATF. The chain has TRBV7-9 and TRBJ1-2, with TRBD1 matching over 9 bases. The CDR3 totals 13 residues. The V and J ends lost 1 base and 13 bases, in that order; junction bases with no gene match: 7. Looked up from germline, CDR1 is SEHNR and CDR2 is FQNEAQ (reference sequence).

V is TRBV5-6 and J is TRBJ2-5; D is possibly TRBD2 (6 bases). Germline V gene sequence: CDR1 SGHDT, CDR2 YYEEEE. Trimming left V 2 bases short and J 2 bases short, with 13 bases between. This CDR3 is built from 15 residues. As DNA, the CDR3 is TGTGCCAGCAGCTTTGGAGGGCGAGGGCAAGAGACCCAGTACTTC. As protein: CASSFGGRGQETQYF.

The rearrangement links TRBV7-9 to TRBJ1-4; no firm D call. CDR3 length equals 15 residues. V was shortened by 5 bases and J by 7 bases, with 17 bases between the two germline ends. CDR1 is SEHNR and CDR2 is FQNEAQ in the germline V gene (reference sequence). The CDR3: CASSPKARISEKLFF. The CDR3 DNA follows: TGTGCCAGCAGCCCAAAGGCTCGAATTTCTGAAAAACTGTTTTTT.

In nucleotides, the CDR3 is TGTGCCAGCAGCCAAGCACAGGGTGGCACCGGGGAGCTGTTTTTT. Translation gives CASSQAQGGTGELFF. The chain recombines TRBV4-2 with TRBJ2-2, with a weak D call TRBD1 (6 bases). V was pared by 1 base and J by 4 bases, with 10 bases between. Germline V lookup: CDR1 LGHNA, CDR2 YNFKEQ. There are 15 residues in the CDR3.

The V gene is TRBV2, the J gene TRBJ2-3; D unclear. Trimming pared 3 bases from V and 0 bases from J, leaving 7 bases between. Germline CDR1 and CDR2: SNHLY and FYNNEI. CDR3 length: 14 residues. The CDR3 DNA reads TGTGCCAGCAGTGAGCGGTTAAGCACAGATACGCAGTATTTT. It translates to CASSERLSTDTQYF. Full variable domain (remainder filled in from reference TRBV2 and TRBJ2-3): EPEVTQTPSHQVTQMGQEVILRCVPISNHLYFYWYRQILGQKVEFLVSFYNNEISEKSEIFDDQFSVERPDGSNFTLKIRSTKLEDSAMYFCASSERLSTDTQYFGPGTRLTVL.

The chain couples TRBV7-9 to TRBJ2-3; D may be TRBD2 (5 bases). Deletions cut 3 bases from V and 2 bases from J, with 9 bases between. Germline V gene data show CDR1 as SEHNR and CDR2 as FQNEAQ (reference sequence). CDR3 length: 14 amino acids. CDR3 residues: CASSFSGDTDTQYF. The DNA of the CDR3 is TGTGCCAGCAGCTTTTCCGGGGACACAGATACGCAGTATTTT.

The rearrangement joins TRBV19 to TRBJ1-1; D may be TRBD1 (6 bases). The V end was cut by 5 bases, the J end by 4 bases, with 14 bases between. Germline V gene sequence: CDR1 LNHDA, CDR2 SQIVND (reference sequence). The CDR3 length is 14 residues. The CDR3 nucleotides read TGTGCCAGTAGTCTCGTTGGAGGGGGCACTGAAGCTTTCTTT. It codes for CASSLVGGGTEAFF. The full variable domain, in which reference TRBV19 and TRBJ1-1 provide the parts outside the CDR3, is DGGITQSPKYLFRKEGQNVTLSCEQNLNHDAMYWYRQDPGQGLRLIYYSQIVNDFQKGDIAEGYSVSREKKESFPLTVTSAQKNPTAFYLCASSLVGGGTEAFFGQGTRLTVV.

The CDR3 spells CASSLGLDGVEQYF. CDR3 DNA sequence: TGTGCCAGCAGTCTAGGACTAGATGGTGTCGAGCAGTACTTC. The rearrangement links TRBV12-3 or TRBV12-4 to TRBJ2-7; 7 bases match TRBD2. V gave up 5 bases and J gave up 6 bases; unmatched junction bases: 10. The CDR3 spans 14 residues.

V is TRBV2 and J is TRBJ2-1; D call uncertain. Deletions cut 4 bases from V and 6 bases from J, with 22 bases between. Looked up from germline, CDR1 is SNHLY and CDR2 is FYNNEI. The length of the CDR3 is 17 residues. The DNA for the CDR3 is TGTGCCAGCAGTGCCCCGCCCGGTACCGCTCTTACCAATGAGCAGTTCTTC. This sequence encodes CASSAPPGTALTNEQFF.

This sequence joins TRBV7-2 and TRBJ2-2; no firm D call. The CDR3 spans 12 residues. Germline V gene data show CDR1 as SGHTA and CDR2 as FQGNSA. V lost 3 bases and J 3 bases, leaving 2 bases between the germline ends. In nucleotides, the CDR3 is TGTGCCAGCAGCTTCTACACCGGGGAGCTGTTTTTT. Its translation: CASSFYTGELFF.

This CDR3 reads CASSQGAPSGNTIYF. As DNA, the CDR3 is TGTGCCAGCAGCCAGGGGGCACCCTCTGGAAACACCATATATTTT. The chain joins TRBV3-1 to TRBJ1-3; D is perhaps TRBD1 (6 bases). This CDR3 has 15 amino acids. Germline lookup yields CDR1 LGHDT and CDR2 YNNKEL (reference sequence). Trimming took off 3 bases at V and 0 bases at J, with 9 bases between the two ends.

V usage is TRBV2 and J usage is TRBJ2-2; D may be TRBD2 (5 bases). Germline CDR1 is SNHLY and CDR2 is FYNNEI. V lost 6 bases and J 7 bases, leaving 15 bases between the germline ends. This CDR3 has 14 residues. CDR3 DNA sequence: TGTGCCAGCAGAGGTCCGGGGTACGGCGGGGAGCTGTTTTTT. It specifies CASRGPGYGGELFF.